One and the same sample provided the 18 T cell receptor beta chains below, sequenced in a study of CD8+ T cells in alopecia areata. Isolated RNA was reverse transcribed into cDNA used as the sequencing template. Assay: immunoSEQ multiplex PCR; the TCRdb copy retains only in-frame clones and omits some. The table lists approximately 280,000 clones, no singletons, with 1.2% in the top ten. Pooled cells of cutaneous lymph node origin were sorted on CD4, CD8alpha, NKG2D, NKG2ACE and other markers. Sequencing used CD4+ T cells sorted from a lymph node. Receptor source: a C3H/HeJ mouse with alopecia areata. The mouse strain carries the MHC haplotype H2-k.

This clone has only a few counts. Each gene name is a mouse one. The read gets to within 4 residues of the CDR3 end, and the germline J gene fills in the rest. This chain connects TRBV17 to TRBJ2-2; D is possibly TRBD1 (6 bases). The CDR3 has 15 amino acids. CDR1 and CDR2 from the germline V gene are MNHDT and YYDKIL. V was clipped by 4 bases and J by 0 bases, with 9 bases between them. CDR3 amino acids: CASSTGTTNTGQLYF. CDR3 DNA, as far as it was read: TGTGCTAGCAGTACCGGGACAACAAACACCGGG.

Of note for this clone: Genes and germline are mouse. The read halts 4 residues ahead of the CDR3 end, with the missing end drawn from the germline J gene. J is TRBJ2-1 and V is TRBV1; TRBD1 matches at 9 bases. The CDR3 contains 16 residues. V was clipped by 1 base and J by 1 base; unmatched bases: 2. Germline loops: CDR1 NSQYPW, CDR2 LRSPGD (reference sequence). This CDR3 is CTCSAVGTGNYAEQFF. CDR3 bases read: TGCACCTGCAGTGCAGTCGGGACAGGGAACTATGCT.

On this clone itself: Any gene name here is a mouse gene name. The read falls 4 residues short of the CDR3 end, and the missing part is taken from the germline J gene. V gene TRBV13-2 combines with J gene TRBJ2-1; 8 bases fit TRBD1. The germline CDR1 and CDR2 sequences are NNHNN and SYGAGS (reference sequence). The ends lost 1 base at V and 3 bases at J; junction bases unmatched: 3. This CDR3 region has 15 residues. The sequenced part of the CDR3 DNA is TGTGCCAGCGGTGATCCAGGGGGCTCCTATGCT. This encodes CASGDPGGSYA. The full CDR3 protein is CASGDPGGSYAEQFF.

As regards this clone: Mouse gene names and germline throughout. Read coverage stops 4 residues before the CDR3 terminus; the germline J gene supplies the remainder. V and J are TRBV13-3 and TRBJ2-1; 7 bases are shared with TRBD1. CDR3 size: 15 residues. The V and J ends lost 2 bases and 3 bases, in that order; junction bases with no gene match: 5. Germline CDR1 and CDR2: NNHDY and SYVADS. This chain's CDR3 is CASSDRQGSYAEQFF. The CDR3 DNA, read in part, is TGTGCCAGCAGTGACCGACAGGGATCCTATGCT.

This clone was detected only a few times. The gene names given are mouse names. The read ends 4 residues before the CDR3 terminus; that terminus is restored from the germline J gene. Within the sample, other DNA sequences also encode this same CDR3. The V call is TRBV13-1, the J call TRBJ1-1, with D perhaps matching TRBD1 (5 bases). The CDR3 sequence is 12 residues long. The germline CDR1 and CDR2 sequences are NSHNY and SYGAGN. This chain's CDR3 is CASSDATAEVFF. The part of the CDR3 DNA that was read is TGTGCCAGCAGTGATGCGACAGCA.

A few counts support this clone. Gene names refer to mouse genes. The read terminates 4 residues ahead of where the CDR3 ends, so the germline J gene completes it. The chain employs TRBV1 and TRBJ1-1; D gene unclear. Trimming removed 0 bases at V and 0 bases at J, with 8 bases between. The CDR3 length is 15 residues. Germline lookup yields CDR1 NSQYPW and CDR2 LRSPGD (reference sequence). The covered CDR3 bases are TGCACCTGCAGTGCAGAGGTCAATGCAAACACA. Amino acids: CTCSAEVNANT. The CDR3 in its entirety is CTCSAEVNANTEVFF.

This clone was seen a handful of times. Mouse names are used for the genes. The read is 4 residues too short to cover the CDR3 end, so that end is filled in from the germline J gene. This same CDR3 is encoded by further DNA sequences in the sample. The rearrangement links TRBV1 to TRBJ1-2; 7 bases are shared with TRBD1. Germline V gene lookup returns CDR1 NSQYPW and CDR2 LRSPGD (reference sequence). This CDR3 has 15 amino acids. J lost 2 bases, V lost 0 bases, and 3 bases had no gene match. The CDR3 sequence: CTCSADRTGNSDYTF. The covered CDR3 bases are TGCACCTGCAGTGCAGATCGGACAGGCAACTCC.

This clone was detected a few times. Genes here carry mouse names. The read terminates 4 residues before the CDR3 end, so the remaining end is supplied by the germline J gene. The chain has TRBV13-1 and TRBJ2-3; TRBD1 matches 10 bases. The CDR3 spans 15 residues. The germline V gene has CDR1 NSHNY and CDR2 SYGAGN. The J segment lost 1 base and the V segment lost 6 bases, leaving 5 bases of the junction unmatched. The CDR3 reads CASKGQGSRAETLYF. CDR3 DNA, as far as it was read: TGTGCCAGCAAGGGACAGGGGAGTCGTGCAGAA.

This clone was seen only a few times. The gene names here belong to mouse. Coverage ceases 4 residues before the CDR3 finishes, and the germline J gene fills in the end. The chain combines TRBV13-1 with TRBJ2-7; TRBD2 aligns across 7 bases. The CDR3 has 14 residues. CDR1 is NSHNY and CDR2 is SYGAGN in the germline V gene. The CDR3 loop is CASSGDWDKYEQYF. CDR3 DNA, as far as it was read: TGTGCCAGCAGTGGCGACTGGGATAAGTAT.

A remark on this clone: Gene labels here are mouse ones. The CDR3 sequence is CASSPGQGAYEQYF. The CDR3 DNA, read in part, is TGTGCCAGCAGCCCGGGACAGGGGGCTTAT. The chain uses TRBV2 and TRBJ2-7; 12 nucleotides line up with TRBD1. The read comes to an end 4 residues before the CDR3 does, leaving the germline J gene to fill in the end. CDR1 and CDR2 from the germline V gene are LGHNA and YSYQKL. The CDR3 spans 14 residues.

This clone came up a few times. Gene names are the mouse ones. The CDR3 DNA, read in part, is TGTGCCAGCAGTGGCCCCGGGACAGCAAACACA. It codes for CASSGPGTANT. The entire CDR3 reads CASSGPGTANTEVFF. This rearrangement joins TRBV13-3 to TRBJ1-1; 7 bases align to TRBD1. The CDR3 end is not reached by the read, which stops 4 residues before it; the germline J gene fills it in. Germline lookup yields CDR1 NNHDY and CDR2 SYVADS. The trim removed 3 bases at V and 0 bases at J, leaving 5 bases unmatched. The CDR3 is 15 residues long.

This clone was recorded a few times. The genes and germline here are from mouse. The CDR3 loop reads CTCSADPTGATEVFF. The covered CDR3 bases are TGCACCTGCAGTGCAGATCCCACAGGGGCCACA. This chain connects TRBV1 to TRBJ1-1, with TRBD1 matching over 7 bases. The read comes to an end 4 residues before the CDR3 does, leaving the germline J gene to fill in the end. Trimming at V came to 0 bases and at J to 4 bases, leaving 5 bases not matched to a gene. Germline values: CDR1 NSQYPW, CDR2 LRSPGD (reference sequence). This CDR3 is built from 15 residues.

For this clone: These gene names are mouse names. The CDR3 goes on 4 residues after the read ends, and that part is filled in from the germline J gene. The chain employs TRBV19 and TRBJ2-2; 7 positions agree with TRBD1. CDR1 is FNHDT and CDR2 is SITEND in the germline V gene (reference sequence). The V segment lost 7 bases and the J segment 3 bases; nucleotides outside the gene matches: 6. The CDR3 covers 14 residues. The CDR3: CASADRADTGQLYF. The sequenced CDR3 bases are TGTGCCAGCGCCGACAGGGCGGACACCGGG.

A remark on this clone: Gene names denote mouse genes. The read ends 4 residues early relative to the CDR3; the germline J gene fills the gap. The chain is built from TRBV29 and TRBJ1-2, with 8 positions matching TRBD1. This CDR3 is 14 amino acids long. CDR1 and CDR2 from the germline V gene are MSHET and SYDVDS. Trimming cost V 5 bases and J 3 bases; bases outside gene matches: 5. The CDR3 DNA, read in part, is TGTGCTAGCAGTCCGACAGGGGACGACTCC. Protein product: CASSPTGDDS. The full-length CDR3 reads as CASSPTGDDSDYTF.

Only a few counts were recorded for this clone. Germline and genes here are mouse. The read ends 4 residues early relative to the CDR3; the germline J gene fills the gap. The rearrangement joins TRBV1 to TRBJ2-5; D is possibly TRBD1 (5 bases). The CDR3 consists of 15 residues. The germline V gene has CDR1 NSQYPW and CDR2 LRSPGD (reference sequence). The V end lost 3 bases, the J end lost 0 bases, and 10 bases lay between the germline ends. CDR3 sequence reads: CTCSAAGPNQDTQYF. CDR3 DNA (partial): TGCACCTGCAGTGCGGCAGGGCCTAACCAAGAC.

The sample holds many counts of this clone. Gene names follow the mouse nomenclature. The observed sequence ends 4 residues before the CDR3 terminus, with the missing tail filled in from the germline J gene. Other DNA variants within this sample encode the same CDR3. The V gene is TRBV13-1, the J gene TRBJ1-2, with 10 bases that match TRBD1. Germline CDR1 NSHNY, CDR2 SYGAGN. Trimming cost V 2 bases and J 0 bases; bases outside gene matches: 1. The CDR3 covers 15 residues. CDR3 DNA (partial): TGTGCCAGCAGTGAAGGACAGGGGGCAAACTCC. Its translation is CASSEGQGANS. Given in full, the CDR3 is CASSEGQGANSDYTF.

Details on this clone: Gene names and germline refer to mouse. The read ends 4 residues before the CDR3 terminus; that terminus is restored from the germline J gene. The V call is TRBV13-3, the J call TRBJ2-5, with a possible D match to TRBD2 (7 bases). This CDR3 spans 14 amino acids. The germline CDR1 and CDR2 sequences are NNHDY and SYVADS. The sequenced part of the CDR3 DNA is TGTGCCAGCAGCCCTGAGGGGGGGGGAGAC. Translation: CASSPEGGGD. The CDR3 reads in full as CASSPEGGGDTQYF.

This clone turned up a few times. The gene names here belong to mouse. The observed sequence ends 4 residues before the CDR3 terminus, with the missing tail filled in from the germline J gene. This chain links TRBV13-3 with TRBJ2-2; tentatively, D is TRBD1 (6 bases). Trimming left V 5 bases short and J 1 base short, with 9 bases between. Germline-derived CDR1 and CDR2 are NNHDY and SYVADS. This CDR3 spans 14 amino acids. CDR3 DNA, as far as it was read: TGTGCCAGCAGCGTCAGGGGAAACACCGGG. Amino acid sequence: CASSVRGNTG. The whole CDR3 sequence reads CASSVRGNTGQLYF.